Listed here are 25 T cell receptor beta chains from one sample, sequenced in a study of shared clonotypes between healthy human individuals. Produced via immunoSEQ multiplex PCR; TCRdb's table is partial and in-frame only. Among 850,000 to 1,200,000 clones listed, around 76% were seen once. Sequencing was performed on memory CD4+ T cells sorted from blood. As for subset: CD45RA-negative fraction. These TCRs come from a man aged 18 to 35 in good health.

The CDR3 is CASSQYAGPAQAFF. The DNA of the CDR3 is TGTGCCAGCAGCCAATACGCAGGGCCTGCCCAAGCTTTCTTT. The chain combines TRBV16 with TRBJ1-1; TRBD1 is a possible D gene (5 bases). Germline V lookup: CDR1 KGHSY, CDR2 FQNENV. The CDR3 has 14 amino acids. Trimming cost V 1 base and J 9 bases, with 15 bases left between them.

In this sample, this clone turned up many times. The rearrangement uses TRBV6-1 and TRBJ2-1; D may be TRBD2 (7 bases). The ends were cut back, 8 bases at V and 0 bases at J, with 14 bases in the middle. The CDR3 consists of 15 residues. CDR1 MNHNS and CDR2 SASEGT come from the germline V gene. The CDR3 nucleotides read TGTGCCAGCCAAGGGGGGGTGGGCTCCTACAATGAGCAGTTCTTC. The encoded protein is CASQGGVGSYNEQFF.

The J gene is TRBJ2-7, the V gene TRBV21-1; TRBD2 reflects the table's D call only, with no check against the DNA. TRBV21-1 is shown as a pseudogene. The CDR3 spans 17 residues. The CDR3 coding sequence is TGTGCCAGCAGTATCTGGGAGGAGCGGGAGAGAACCTACGAGCAGTACTTC. It translates to CASSIWEERERTYEQYF.

This chain uses TRBV5-5 with TRBJ1-6; no definite D call. V was cut by 2 bases and J by 8 bases, with 11 bases left in between. This CDR3 spans 14 amino acids. CDR1 SGHKS and CDR2 YYEKEE come from the germline V gene (reference sequence). The CDR3 sequence: CASSLGIRDSPLHF. The CDR3, as DNA: TGTGCCAGCAGCTTAGGCATCCGGGATTCACCCCTCCACTTT.

In this sample, this clone turned up a few times. V and J are TRBV28 and TRBJ1-4; tentative D call: TRBD1 (5 bases). This CDR3 has 15 residues. Trimming took 6 bases from V and 7 from J, leaving 18 bases between them. Germline V CDR1 and CDR2: MDHEN, SYDVKM. Here the CDR3 reads CASSLRQFAGEKLFF. In nucleotides, the CDR3 is TGTGCCAGCAGCCTAAGACAGTTCGCGGGTGAAAAACTGTTTTTT.

This clone was seen only once. DNA of the CDR3: TGTGCCAGCAGCTTAGAGGTATTAGTCTCTGGGGCCAACGTCCTGACTTTC. This sequence encodes CASSLEVLVSGANVLTF. The chain uses TRBV11-2 and TRBJ2-6; the D is unclear. V lost 0 bases, J lost 0 bases, and 9 bases lay in between. The CDR3 spans 17 residues. The V gene's germline CDR1 is SGHAT and CDR2 FQNNGV.

Points on this clone: At one end, the junction sequence differs from germline, possibly due to a read error. The chain carries TRBV7-7 and TRBJ2-2, with D possibly being TRBD2 (6 bases). The length of the CDR3 is 13 residues. The V gene's germline CDR1 is SSHAT and CDR2 FNYEAQ (reference sequence). The CDR3 sequence is CASSWGDTGELFF. The CDR3 nucleotides are TGTGCTAGCAGCTGGGGGGACACCGGGGAGCTGTTTTTT.

The rearrangement links TRBV5-4 to TRBJ2-3, with D tentatively TRBD1 or TRBD2 (5 bases each). This CDR3 comprises 14 residues. The V gene's germline CDR1 is SGHNT and CDR2 YYREEE (reference sequence). V lost 3 bases and J lost 1, with 9 bases in between. The CDR3: CASSSRGGTDTQYF. The DNA for the CDR3 is TGTGCCAGCAGCTCGAGGGGAGGCACAGATACGCAGTATTTT.

This clone was observed a few times. The genes are TRBV2 and TRBJ1-4; a possible D gene is TRBD1 (5 bases). The V gene lost 4 bases and the J gene lost 0 bases, with 9 bases spanning the gap. CDR3 size: 15 residues. Germline values: CDR1 SNHLY, CDR2 FYNNEI. The CDR3 sequence: CASSAGGATNEKLFF. The CDR3 DNA reads TGTGCCAGCAGTGCGGGGGGTGCAACTAATGAAAAACTGTTTTTT.

This chain connects TRBV6-1 to TRBJ1-5; 8 bases align to TRBD1. Germline trimming cut 6 bases from V and 5 bases from J; bases unmatched to any gene: 9. The germline V gene encodes CDR1 MNHNS and CDR2 SASEGT. The CDR3 contains 15 residues. The CDR3: CASRARRGRDQPQHF. The CDR3 DNA is TGTGCCAGCAGGGCCCGCAGGGGGCGGGATCAGCCCCAGCATTTT.

The chain combines TRBV5-6 with TRBJ2-7; the match to TRBD2 covers 11 bases. Germline CDR1 reads SGHDT; CDR2 reads YYEEEE. The CDR3 totals 14 residues. Trimming removed 5 bases from V and 2 bases from J; junction bases left unmatched: 3. The CDR3 sequence is CASRLAGGAYEQYF. DNA of the CDR3: TGTGCCAGCAGGCTAGCGGGGGGCGCCTACGAGCAGTACTTC.

This clone has just a few counts. The chain employs TRBV9 and TRBJ1-6, with D unclear. Germline V gene sequence: CDR1 SGDLS, CDR2 YYNGEE. The CDR3 length is 12 residues. Deletions cut 0 bases from V and 12 bases from J, with 7 bases between. DNA for the CDR3: TGTGCCAGCAGCGTAGAGATGGGACCCCTCCACTTT. Protein sequence: CASSVEMGPLHF.

The table lists this clone with a count of one. The rearrangement links TRBV7-2 to TRBJ2-3; 8 positions agree with TRBD2. In germline, CDR1 is SGHTA, CDR2 FQGNSA. V dropped 5 bases and J dropped 6; count of bases not matched to a gene: 7. The CDR3 totals 14 residues. CDR3 residues: CASSPGTSWDTQYF. The CDR3 coding sequence is TGTGCCAGCAGCCCAGGGACTAGTTGGGATACGCAGTATTTT.

This rearrangement joins TRBV6-5 to TRBJ1-2; tentatively, D is TRBD1 (6 bases). Germline V lookup: CDR1 MNHEY, CDR2 SVGAGI. Trimming cost V 10 bases and J 5 bases, with 14 bases left between them. CDR3 length: 12 amino acids. CDR3 DNA sequence: TGTGCCACCTGGAGGGGGGGGTATGGCTACACCTTC. It codes for CATWRGGYGYTF.

CDR3 amino acids: CASSYRLAGDYEQYF. The CDR3 DNA reads TGCGCCAGCAGTTACAGACTAGCGGGGGATTACGAGCAGTACTTC. The chain combines TRBV5-1 with TRBJ2-7; TRBD2 aligns across 12 bases. V trimming: 5 bases; J trimming: 4 bases; junction bases outside the gene matches: 7. CDR3 length equals 15 residues. The germline gives CDR1 SGHRS, CDR2 YFSETQ. Full variable domain (missing parts from reference TRBV5-1 and TRBJ2-7): KAGVTQTPRYLIKTRGQQVTLSCSPISGHRSVSWYQQTPGQGLQFLFEYFSETQRNKGNFPGRFSGRQFSNSRSEMNVSTLELGDSALYLCASSYRLAGDYEQYFGPGTRLTVT.

With regard to this clone: One junction end disagrees with the germline gene, perhaps due to a read error. The chain uses TRBV7-7 and TRBJ2-5; D is possibly TRBD2 (6 bases). The germline gives CDR1 SSHAT, CDR2 FNYEAQ (reference sequence). The length of the CDR3 is 16 residues. CDR3 bases: TGTGCTAGCAGCGTTAGCGGCAGAGGGCCCCAAGAGACCCAGTACTTC. Protein: CASSVSGRGPQETQYF.

The chain couples TRBV28 to TRBJ2-7, with 7 bases matching TRBD1. Germline-derived CDR1 and CDR2 are MDHEN and SYDVKM. The CDR3 runs to 16 residues. The J segment lost 3 bases and the V segment lost 5 bases, leaving 13 bases of the junction unmatched. The CDR3 DNA sequence: TGTGCCAGCAGTCCCTTACAGGGGTTCCCTTTCTACGAGCAGTACTTC. Translation: CASSPLQGFPFYEQYF.

The gene calls are TRBV30 and TRBJ1-4; D is unresolved. Germline CDR1 reads GTSNPN; CDR2 reads SVGIG (reference sequence). This CDR3 contains 13 residues. The V and J ends lost 2 bases and 8 bases respectively, with 12 bases between them. Written as DNA, the CDR3 is TGTGCCTGGAGTCAGGCTTTATCCGAAAAACTGTTTTTT. Its translation: CAWSQALSEKLFF. The complete variable domain, with remaining parts taken from reference TRBV30 and TRBJ1-4, reads SQTIHQWPATLVQPVGSPLSLECTVEGTSNPNLYWYRQAAGRGLQLLFYSVGIGQISSEVPQNLSASRPQDRQFILSSKKLLLSDSGFYLCAWSQALSEKLFFGSGTQLSVL.

This clone has ten or more counts. The rearrangement joins TRBV5-1 to TRBJ2-2; 9 bases are shared with TRBD1. J lost 7 bases, V lost 4 bases, and 11 bases had no gene match. The CDR3 is 16 residues long. Germline V gene sequence: CDR1 SGHRS, CDR2 YFSETQ. CDR3 residues: CASSPRPGTGYGELFF. The CDR3, as DNA: TGCGCCAGCAGCCCACGTCCCGGGACAGGGTACGGGGAGCTGTTTTTT.

This clone was counted once. The chain recombines TRBV30 with TRBJ2-6; a possible D gene is TRBD2 (5 bases). The V and J ends lost 5 bases and 1 base respectively, with 12 bases between them. The germline V gene has CDR1 GTSNPN and CDR2 SVGIG (reference sequence). The CDR3 is 15 amino acids. CDR3 region: CAWEMGGSGANVLTF. As DNA, the CDR3 is TGTGCCTGGGAAATGGGCGGGTCTGGGGCCAACGTCCTGACTTTC.

V is TRBV6-6 and J is TRBJ2-5; the D is unclear. The CDR3 spans 14 residues. V was trimmed by 4 bases and J by 5 bases, leaving 14 bases between them. Germline CDR1 is MNHNY and CDR2 is SVGAGI (reference sequence). The CDR3 nucleotides are TGTGCCAGCAGTTCCGTGGGCCAGTCGGAGACCCAGTACTTC. This gives the protein CASSSVGQSETQYF.

The chain has TRBV5-6 and TRBJ1-6; no reliable D call. The CDR3 has 13 residues. CDR1 and CDR2 (germline): SGHDT, YYEEEE. The V end was cut by 1 base, the J end by 7 bases, with 6 bases between. For the CDR3, the DNA is TGTGCCAGCAGCTTGAAACGGAATTCACCCCTCCACTTT. Protein product: CASSLKRNSPLHF.

The J gene is TRBJ1-2, the V gene TRBV30; tentative D call: TRBD1 (5 bases). The V gene lost 3 bases and the J gene lost 0 bases, with 11 bases spanning the gap. The CDR3 loop spans 14 amino acids. CDR1 is GTSNPN, CDR2 SVGIG, per germline (reference sequence). This CDR3 reads CAWRGRAANYGYTF. CDR3 coding DNA: TGTGCCTGGAGGGGCAGGGCCGCTAACTATGGCTACACCTTC.

This chain connects TRBV6-1 to TRBJ2-3; 7 bases map to TRBD2. Trimming removed 6 bases from V and 6 bases from J; junction bases left unmatched: 3. From germline, CDR1 is MNHNS and CDR2 SASEGT. The CDR3 consists of 12 residues. The CDR3 DNA is TGTGCCAGCAGCTGGGAGGGGGATACGCAGTATTTT. Amino acids: CASSWEGDTQYF.

In this sample, this clone turned up once. This chain uses TRBV7-3 with TRBJ2-5; 8 nucleotides agree with TRBD2. Trimming took 5 bases from V and 0 from J; bases not matched to a gene: 8. The CDR3 totals 16 residues. Germline loops: CDR1 SGHTA, CDR2 FQGTGA. CDR3 sequence (DNA): TGTGCCAGCAGCCCAGACGGGACTAGAGACCAAGAGACCCAGTACTTC. Encoded protein: CASSPDGTRDQETQYF.